Following are 7 T cell receptor beta chains from one sample sequenced in a study of blood T cells in healthy people across ages. A second roughly 7 to 12 cycle PCR used barcoded and J-beta primers. TCRdb redid the calling of the 5' RACE reads with MiXCR, one entry per CDR3 protein. The data contain around 800,000 distinct CDR3 sequences, roughly 50% of them singletons. The sequencing input was blood. Receptors were obtained from a man older than 75 in good health.

The gene calls are TRBV7-2 and TRBJ2-7, with D perhaps matching TRBD1 (6 bases). The CDR3 has 15 residues. Germline V CDR1 and CDR2: SGHTA, FQGNSA. V lost 1 base and J lost 0, with 10 bases in between. The CDR3 spells CASSLGQGSSYEQYF. The CDR3 coding sequence is TGTGCCAGCAGCTTAGGGCAGGGGAGCTCCTACGAGCAGTACTTC.

The rearrangement joins TRBV7-9 to TRBJ1-1, with 7 nucleotides matching TRBD1. Per the germline V gene, CDR1 is SEHNR and CDR2 is FQNEAQ (reference sequence). Trimming cost V 5 bases and J 0 bases; bases outside gene matches: 6. The CDR3 has 15 residues. This CDR3 is CASSPPGQLNTEAFF. The CDR3 coding sequence is TGTGCCAGCAGCCCTCCGGGACAGTTGAACACTGAAGCTTTCTTT.

This clonotype was recorded once. CDR3 residues: CASSSMGGRGLNEQYF. The DNA of the CDR3 is TGTGCCAGCAGCTCCATGGGCGGGAGGGGTCTCAACGAGCAGTACTTC. This rearrangement joins TRBV9 to TRBJ2-7; the match to TRBD2 covers 9 bases. J was trimmed by 5 bases and V by 4 bases; bases with no gene match: 13. The CDR3 contains 16 residues. In germline, CDR1 is SGDLS, CDR2 YYNGEE.

Only a few counts were recorded for this clonotype. The J gene is TRBJ2-2, the V gene TRBV5-6; D is uncertain. CDR1 is SGHDT and CDR2 is YYEEEE in the germline V gene. Trimming stripped 0 bases from V and 4 bases from J, with 4 bases between. The CDR3 runs 13 residues. CDR3 bases: TGTGCCAGCAGCTTGGTGGGCACCGGGGAGCTGTTTTTT. Its protein is CASSLVGTGELFF.

This sequence joins TRBV7-2 and TRBJ2-7, with a weak D call TRBD1 (6 bases). Germline V gene lookup returns CDR1 SGHTA and CDR2 FQGNSA. This CDR3 has 14 amino acids. V lost 4 bases, J lost 7 bases, and 17 bases lay in between. CDR3 sequence (DNA): TGTGCCAGCAGCTCCGACAGGACCTACAATGAGCAGTACTTC. Encoded protein: CASSSDRTYNEQYF.

The genes are TRBV27 and TRBJ2-5, with 7 bases lining up with TRBD1. The DNA end lines up better with TRBJ2-7; the J call may be wrong. CDR3 size: 14 residues. CDR1 MNHEY and CDR2 SMNVEV come from the germline V gene (reference sequence). CDR3 in amino acids: CASSRDRDRYEQYF. CDR3 nucleotide sequence: TGTGCCAGCAGTCGGGACCGGGACAGATACGAGCAGTACTTC.

This clonotype has just a few counts. This chain uses TRBV5-1 with TRBJ2-5; TRBD2 matches 7 bases. CDR3 length: 16 amino acids. The germline CDR1 and CDR2 sequences are SGHRS and YFSETQ. V lost 0 bases and J lost 5; bases outside the gene matches: 10. Here the CDR3 reads CASSLALAGTIETQYF. In nucleotides, the CDR3 is TGCGCCAGCAGCTTGGCCTTAGCGGGTACAATTGAGACCCAGTACTTC.